The clone carrying this T cell receptor (beta chain) is a singleton in its sample. The table came from immunoSEQ multiplex PCR; TCRdb's copy has only in-frame clones and leaves some out. The sample consists of about 100,000 clones, 90% to 95% of them appearing once. This sample was included in a study of control samples from healthy donors and cancer patients. This CDR3 has 14 amino acids. V lost 5 bases, J lost 0 bases, and 10 bases lay in between. Germline-derived CDR1 and CDR2 are MNHEY and SVGAGI. This receptor was obtained from a woman aged 18-29 years in good health. The source material was blood. The V call is TRBV6-5, the J call TRBJ1-1, with D possibly matching TRBD1 (6 bases). The CDR3 spells CASSPGAMNTEAFF. As DNA, the CDR3 is TGTGCCAGCAGTCCAGGGGCGATGAACACTGAAGCTTTCTTT.